This TCR beta chain comes out of a study of CD8+ T cells in alopecia areata. Whole-study context: Treated patients swallowed 5 to 10 mg of oral tofacitinib twice daily. Scoring of treated patients' severity used the percentage of affected scalp area.

Extracted RNA was reverse transcribed into cDNA, the sequencing template. Using immunoSEQ multiplex PCR, the repertoire was profiled, and TCRdb retains in-frame clones only, with some absent. The sample comprises more than 200,000 clones, 40% to 45% of which are singletons, and approximately 2.9% rests with the top ten. This clone was counted only a few times. Treatment specified: oral pan-JAK inhibitor, 5-10 mg twice daily. The sequenced sample was CD4+ T cells sorted from blood, obtained at approximately week 39, from a patient treated with tofacitinib. This clonotype was obtained from a human donor with alopecia areata.

This CDR3 reads CASSLGVSYEQYF. DNA for the CDR3: TGTGCCAGCAGCTTAGGGGTATCCTACGAGCAGTACTTC. The chain recombines TRBV7-9 with TRBJ2-5; D ambiguous. The J call is in doubt because the DNA end fits TRBJ2-7 better. Germline-derived CDR1 and CDR2 are SEHNR and FQNEAQ (reference sequence). CDR3 length: 13 residues.